This record covers a single T cell receptor (beta chain). The data originate from a study of human T cells and chemical hapten exposure. About the study: Small volume differences among pooled libraries mainly caused per-sample TCR yield variation.

Via MiXCR, TCRdb re-called the RACE reads, giving one row per CDR3 protein. The sample shows 150,000 to 200,000 distinct CDR3 sequences, around 20% of them seen only once. After removal of 4 bases from V and 6 bases from J, the junction contained 14 bases not matched to a gene. CDR1 is SGHTS and CDR2 is YDEGEE in the germline V gene. The CDR3 runs to 17 residues. Documented time point: patch test 1, 2 weeks after DPC sensitization. Treatment defined: therapeutic diphenylcyclopropenone sensitization with weekly scalp DPC. This chain connects TRBV5-8 to TRBJ2-3; 10 nucleotides match TRBD1. This sequence was found in a woman in her 50s with alopecia areata. Some clones in this sample may be carry-over from other donors' samples. Sequences were derived from whole blood, sampled in connection with sensitization to the hapten diphenylcyclopropenone (DPC). This CDR3 is CASSLQDRGDPLDTQYF. Here the CDR3 DNA reads TGTGCCAGCAGCCTCCAGGACAGGGGGGATCCATTGGATACGCAGTATTTT.